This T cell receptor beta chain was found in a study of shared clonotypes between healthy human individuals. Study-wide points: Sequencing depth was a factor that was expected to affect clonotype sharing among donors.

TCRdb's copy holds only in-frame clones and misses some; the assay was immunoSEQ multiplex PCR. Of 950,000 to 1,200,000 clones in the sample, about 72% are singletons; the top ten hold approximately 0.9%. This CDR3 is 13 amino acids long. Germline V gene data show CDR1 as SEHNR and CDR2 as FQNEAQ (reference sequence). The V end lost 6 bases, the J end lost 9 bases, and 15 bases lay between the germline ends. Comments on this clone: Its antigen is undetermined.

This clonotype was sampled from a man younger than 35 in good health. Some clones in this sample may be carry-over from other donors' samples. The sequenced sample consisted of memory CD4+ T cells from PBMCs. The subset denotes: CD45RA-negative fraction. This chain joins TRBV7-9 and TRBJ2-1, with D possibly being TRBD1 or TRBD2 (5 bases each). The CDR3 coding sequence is TGTGCCAGCAGGCAACAGGAGGCAGGTGAGCAGTTCTTC. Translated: CASRQQEAGEQFF. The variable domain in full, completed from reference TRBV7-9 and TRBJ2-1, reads DTGVSQNPRHKITKRGQNVTFRCDPISEHNRLYWYRQTLGQGPEFLTYFQNEAQLEKSRLLSDRFSAERPKGSFSTLEIQRTEQGDSAMYLCASRQQEAGEQFFGPGTRLTVL.